These 25 T cell receptor beta chains were all obtained from the same sample, sequenced in a study of T-cell reconstitution after alpha-beta-depleted transplantation in children. Unique molecular identifiers tagged the TCRbeta library. MiXCR, applied by TCRdb to the PCR reads, yields one record per CDR3 protein. The data hold about 600,000 distinct CDR3 sequences, with roughly 23% observed a single time. This specimen was PBMCs, mostly from graft donor cells, taken 360 days after TCRalphabeta/CD19-depleted stem cell transplant. The receptors were gathered from a boy under three years old who had a stem cell transplant for acute myeloid leukemia, so the T cells may come from the graft donor.

This chain joins TRBV12-3 or TRBV12-4 and TRBJ2-2; TRBD1 matches at 8 bases. CDR3 size: 16 residues. Trimming cost V 3 bases and J 4 bases; bases outside gene matches: 7. CDR3 residues: CASSFRQGAITGELFF. The CDR3 bases are TGTGCCAGCAGTTTTCGGCAGGGGGCGATCACCGGGGAGCTGTTTTTT.

V usage is TRBV6-2 or TRBV6-3 and J usage is TRBJ2-1; 10 nucleotides align to TRBD1. The germline CDR1 and CDR2 sequences are MNHEY and SVGEGT. CDR3 length equals 21 residues. V lost 6 bases, J lost 4 bases, and 24 bases stayed unmatched. The CDR3 DNA follows: TGTGCCAGCAGGCCACCCGGAGGGACAGGGGACTTGCTCCTTCAGTACAATGAGCAGTTCTTC. Its translation is CASRPPGGTGDLLLQYNEQFF.

The chain carries TRBV4-1 and TRBJ1-2; D is possibly TRBD1 (5 bases). There are 13 residues in the CDR3. CDR1 and CDR2 (germline): MGHRA, YSYEKL. V was trimmed by 0 bases and J by 8 bases, leaving 10 bases between them. The CDR3 nucleotides read TGCGCCAGCAGCCAAGATAGGGGCCTAGGCTACACCTTC. It is translated as CASSQDRGLGYTF.

This clonotype was counted ten times or more. V is TRBV6-5 and J is TRBJ2-5, with D perhaps matching TRBD1 or TRBD2 (6 bases each). This CDR3 comprises 14 residues. CDR1 is MNHEY, CDR2 SVGAGI, per germline. V lost 2 bases and J lost 0, with 7 bases in between. CDR3 amino acids: CASSYGGHQETQYF. DNA for the CDR3: TGTGCCAGCAGTTACGGGGGGCACCAAGAGACCCAGTACTTC.

This clonotype was detected a few times. This chain uses TRBV4-3 with TRBJ2-1; either TRBD1 or TRBD2 may supply D (5 bases each). Germline CDR1 is LGHNA and CDR2 is YSLEER. This CDR3 comprises 15 residues. The V and J ends lost 2 bases and 9 bases respectively, with 17 bases between them. The CDR3 DNA follows: TGCGCCAGCAGCCAATCACTAGGGGTTGGGGCTGAGCAGTTCTTC. Translating gives CASSQSLGVGAEQFF.

This clonotype occurred a few times. The V call is TRBV25-1, the J call TRBJ1-6; maybe TRBD1 (5 bases). The CDR3 contains 13 residues. V lost 3 bases, J lost 7 bases, and 7 bases lay in between. Germline loops: CDR1 MGHDK, CDR2 SYGVNS. The CDR3 DNA follows: TGTGCCAGCAGTGAGGCAGGGAATTCACCCCTCCACTTT. This sequence encodes CASSEAGNSPLHF.

Ten or more counts support this clonotype. V gene TRBV6-1 combines with J gene TRBJ2-1; TRBD2 matches at 12 bases. The CDR3 length is 14 residues. CDR1 is MNHNS and CDR2 is SASEGT in the germline V gene. V trimming: 7 bases; J trimming: 8 bases; junction bases outside the gene matches: 6. The CDR3 loop reads CASTASGGADEQFF. As DNA, the CDR3 is TGTGCCAGCACTGCTAGCGGGGGGGCTGATGAGCAGTTCTTC.

The table lists this clonotype with many counts. The DNA for the CDR3 is TGTGCCAGCAGTTACTCGGGACAGGGGTCCTACGAGCAGTACTTC. It yields the protein CASSYSGQGSYEQYF. This rearrangement joins TRBV6-5 to TRBJ2-7; the match to TRBD1 covers 10 bases. The length of the CDR3 is 15 residues. Per germline, CDR1 MNHEY and CDR2 SVGAGI. Trimming took 0 bases from V and 1 from J; bases not matched to a gene: 0.

This clonotype was seen a handful of times. V is TRBV20-1 and J is TRBJ2-3, with 8 bases fitting TRBD2. This CDR3 region has 16 residues. Germline V CDR1 and CDR2: DFQATT, SNEGSKA (reference sequence). The ends lost 1 base at V and 2 bases at J; junction bases unmatched: 8. The CDR3 sequence is CSARVAGGPSTDTQYF. The DNA of the CDR3 is TGCAGTGCTAGAGTGGCGGGGGGCCCGTCCACAGATACGCAGTATTTT.

The V and J genes are TRBV4-3 and TRBJ2-2; D is perhaps TRBD1 (5 bases). Germline V gives CDR1 LGHNA, CDR2 YSLEER. V was clipped by 3 bases and J by 5 bases, with 16 bases between them. The CDR3 sequence is 16 residues long. CDR3 sequence reads: CASSHQGEAWTGELFF. The CDR3 region has the DNA TGCGCCAGCAGCCATCAGGGTGAAGCATGGACCGGGGAGCTGTTTTTT.

The gene calls are TRBV4-2 and TRBJ2-1; weak D call: TRBD2 (5 bases). The CDR3 sequence is 12 residues long. Germline loops: CDR1 LGHNA, CDR2 YNFKEQ. Trimming took 4 bases from V and 9 from J, leaving 10 bases between them. The CDR3 region has the DNA TGTGCCAGCAGCCCCTCGAGCGGTGAGCAGTTCTTC. Its protein product is CASSPSSGEQFF.

This clonotype was counted at least ten times. The CDR3 nucleotides are TGTGCCAGCAGTTACTCTTCCCTGATTAATTCACCCCTCCACTTT. Amino acid sequence: CASSYSSLINSPLHF. The chain carries TRBV6-5 and TRBJ1-6; no clear D gene. Trimming left V 0 bases short and J 6 bases short, with 9 bases between. Germline assignment: CDR1 MNHEY and CDR2 SVGAGI. The length of the CDR3 is 15 residues.

This clonotype was counted only a few times. The chain joins TRBV20-1 to TRBJ2-5; TRBD2 is a possible D gene (6 bases). With 8 bases removed from V and 4 bases from J, the gap between germline ends came to 8 bases. The germline gives CDR1 DFQATT, CDR2 SNEGSKA (reference sequence). The length of the CDR3 is 10 residues. The CDR3 DNA is TGCAGTCCCGGGAGAGAGACCCAGTACTTC. This gives the protein CSPGRETQYF.

The chain links TRBV20-1 to TRBJ2-5; D may be TRBD2 (7 bases). V was cut by 4 bases and J by 9 bases, with 27 bases left in between. Germline values: CDR1 DFQATT, CDR2 SNEGSKA (reference sequence). This CDR3 comprises 16 residues. CDR3 amino acids: CSATLSQAGALGAQYF. The CDR3 nucleotides read TGCAGTGCTACCCTTAGCCAGGCGGGGGCGCTCGGGGCCCAGTACTTC.

This rearrangement joins TRBV29-1 to TRBJ2-3, with 7 bases fitting TRBD2. Germline trimming cut 7 bases from V and 3 bases from J; bases unmatched to any gene: 7. CDR1 and CDR2 from the germline V gene are SQVTM and ANQGSEA. The CDR3 loop spans 13 amino acids. The CDR3 sequence: CSAPWGGTDTQYF. As DNA, the CDR3 is TGCAGCGCCCCCTGGGGGGGAACAGATACGCAGTATTTT.

This clonotype has only a few counts. J is TRBJ2-5 and V is TRBV20-1; the match to TRBD1 covers 11 bases. CDR1 and CDR2 (germline): DFQATT, SNEGSKA (reference sequence). The ends lost 3 bases at V and 5 bases at J; junction bases unmatched: 8. The CDR3 extends over 15 amino acids. The CDR3: CSASGQGARIETQYF. The CDR3, as DNA: TGCAGTGCTAGCGGACAGGGGGCGCGTATCGAGACCCAGTACTTC.

Ten or more counts support this clonotype. The chain recombines TRBV5-1 with TRBJ2-7; 11 nucleotides line up with TRBD1. CDR1 SGHRS and CDR2 YFSETQ come from the germline V gene. V lost 5 bases, J lost 4 bases, and 8 bases stayed unmatched. CDR3 length: 15 residues. CDR3 sequence (DNA): TGCGCCAGCAGTTATCCGGGACAGGGGGTTTACGAGCAGTACGTC. It yields the protein CASSYPGQGVYEQYV.

Concerning this clonotype itself: This CDR3 fails to terminate in the conserved phenylalanine or tryptophan, so it likely reflects a read error. The V and J genes are TRBV15 and TRBJ1-1, with no clear D. Trimming removed 1 base at V and 7 bases at J, with 13 bases between. There are 14 residues in the CDR3. Germline V gene sequence: CDR1 LNHNV, CDR2 YYDKDF (reference sequence). The CDR3 sequence: CATSRADVMGEAFV. CDR3 nucleotide sequence: TGTGCCACCAGCAGAGCGGACGTCATGGGTGAAGCTTTCGTT.

This clonotype was counted ten times or more. V and J are TRBV14 and TRBJ2-2; perhaps TRBD1 as D (6 bases). The V gene's germline CDR1 is SGHDN and CDR2 FVKESK. Between the trimmed V and J ends, which lost 0 bases and 5 bases, there was a span of 13 bases. The CDR3 consists of 16 residues. The CDR3 DNA is TGTGCCAGCAGCCAAGATCTGGGGACAAGAACCGGGGAGCTGTTTTTT. This codes for CASSQDLGTRTGELFF.

This clonotype was counted between two and nine times. The chain recombines TRBV20-1 with TRBJ2-3; possibly TRBD2 for D (6 bases). CDR3 length equals 13 residues. Germline-derived CDR1 and CDR2 are DFQATT and SNEGSKA (reference sequence). Trimming left V 6 bases short and J 1 base short, with 11 bases between. The CDR3 region is CSAEPGGTDTQYF. Here the CDR3 DNA reads TGCAGTGCCGAACCGGGGGGCACAGATACGCAGTATTTT.

In its sample, this clonotype was seen a few times. V usage is TRBV13 and J usage is TRBJ2-7, with TRBD1 identical over 10 bases. The V gene's germline CDR1 is PRHDT and CDR2 FYEKMQ (reference sequence). The CDR3 is 14 amino acids. V lost 3 bases, J lost 4 bases, and 3 bases stayed unmatched. CDR3 coding DNA: TGTGCCAGCAGCTTCTGGGACAGGGGTTACGAGCAGTACTTC. This gives the protein CASSFWDRGYEQYF.

This chain connects TRBV18 to TRBJ2-5; the D is unclear. Germline V gene sequence: CDR1 KGHSH, CDR2 LQKENI. The CDR3 is 13 residues long. Trimming left V 3 bases short and J 4 bases short, with 9 bases between. CDR3 residues: CASSPTIGETQYF. For the CDR3, the DNA is TGTGCCAGCTCACCCACAATAGGAGAGACCCAGTACTTC.

The chain couples TRBV6-5 to TRBJ1-1, with a weak D call TRBD1 (5 bases). CDR3 size: 16 residues. The germline V and J ends were trimmed by 2 bases and 3 bases, with 16 bases remaining between them. Germline V lookup: CDR1 MNHEY, CDR2 SVGAGI. CDR3 in amino acids: CASSYLRRGRDTEAFF. The CDR3 DNA is TGTGCCAGCAGTTACCTACGGAGGGGACGGGACACTGAAGCTTTCTTT.

The chain couples TRBV29-1 to TRBJ2-1, with TRBD2 matching over 10 bases. The germline gives CDR1 SQVTM, CDR2 ANQGSEA. V shed 7 bases and J 9 bases; nucleotides not matched to a gene: 9. The CDR3 has 13 residues. This chain's CDR3 is CSGERGGHGEQFF. CDR3 DNA: TGCAGCGGGGAGCGGGGGGGCCATGGTGAGCAGTTCTTC.

This clonotype was seen repeatedly, ten times or more. J is TRBJ1-1 and V is TRBV29-1; D is ambiguous. The CDR3 totals 11 residues. In germline, CDR1 is SQVTM, CDR2 ANQGSEA. Trimming took off 7 bases at V and 2 bases at J, with 8 bases between the two ends. This CDR3 reads CSAQTNTEAFF. The CDR3 DNA reads as TGCAGCGCACAGACTAACACTGAAGCTTTCTTT.